One and the same sample provided the 13 T cell receptor beta chains below, sequenced in a study of T-cell memory formation after mild COVID-19. A single record per CDR3 protein comes from TCRdb applying MiXCR to the 5' RACE reads. The sample yields about 470,000 distinct CDR3 sequences, around 25% seen once. The material sequenced was PBMCs or a T cell subset sorted from them (not recorded which). These receptors all stem from an adult woman who had mild COVID-19 (a few samples of this study predate the infection). Cell type and time point are not known.

V and J are TRBV24-1 and TRBJ2-5; D is unclear. Germline V gene lookup returns CDR1 KGHDR and CDR2 SFDVKD. V lost 0 bases and J lost 5, with 9 bases in between. The CDR3 has 14 amino acids. The CDR3 sequence: CATSDLQVGETQYF. The DNA of the CDR3 is TGTGCCACCAGTGATTTGCAAGTCGGGGAGACCCAGTACTTC.

This clonotype has only a few counts. The chain combines TRBV7-9 with TRBJ2-3, with 15 nucleotides matching TRBD2. Losses at the gene ends were 5 bases for V and 6 bases for J; bases not matched to a gene: 6. Germline V gene data show CDR1 as SEHNR and CDR2 as FQNEAQ (reference sequence). CDR3 length equals 16 residues. The CDR3 region is CASSGGTSGGRDTQYF. Written as DNA, the CDR3 is TGTGCCAGCAGCGGCGGGACTAGCGGGGGGCGGGATACGCAGTATTTT.

The CDR3 DNA reads TGTGCCACCAGTGATTTGACCGACAGGGGAGGGTGGCAGCCCCAGCATTTT. Translated, it gives CATSDLTDRGGWQPQHF. The V and J genes are TRBV24-1 and TRBJ1-5; TRBD1 agrees at 8 bases. V shed 0 bases, J shed 7 bases, and the junction held 10 bases outside the gene matches. The germline CDR1 and CDR2 sequences are KGHDR and SFDVKD. The CDR3 is 17 amino acids.

This chain uses TRBV5-1 with TRBJ2-1; possibly TRBD1 or TRBD2 for D (5 bases each). V dropped 2 bases and J dropped 8 bases, with 17 bases sitting between them. From germline, CDR1 is SGHRS and CDR2 YFSETQ. This CDR3 has 15 amino acids. The DNA for the CDR3 is TGCGCCAGCAGCTTAATTGGGGGAGATTGGGATGAGCAGTTCTTC. It is translated as CASSLIGGDWDEQFF.

This rearrangement joins TRBV7-8 to TRBJ2-1; perhaps TRBD1 as D (6 bases). Germline V CDR1 and CDR2: SGHVS, FQNEAQ. Trimming took off 6 bases at V and 9 bases at J, with 21 bases between the two ends. The CDR3 runs to 15 residues. CDR3 amino acids: CASRPTPGNRVEQFF. Written as DNA, the CDR3 is TGTGCCAGCAGGCCTACCCCGGGAAACAGGGTTGAGCAGTTCTTC.

The chain has TRBV20-1 and TRBJ2-5; 7 bases map to TRBD1. The CDR3 extends over 15 amino acids. V shed 0 bases, J shed 2 bases, and the junction held 6 bases outside the gene matches. The germline gives CDR1 DFQATT, CDR2 SNEGSKA (reference sequence). The CDR3 DNA reads as TGCAGTGCTAGAGATCAGGGGGTCGGGCAAGAGACCCAGTACTTC. Amino acid sequence: CSARDQGVGQETQYF.

The CDR3 protein is CASSLVSGTTYNEQFF. As DNA, the CDR3 is TGTGCCAGCAGCTTAGTTTCCGGGACCACCTACAATGAGCAGTTCTTC. The V and J genes are TRBV7-9 and TRBJ2-1; D is possibly TRBD1 or TRBD2 (5 bases each). The V end was cut by 1 base, the J end by 2 bases, with 12 bases between. The CDR3 consists of 16 residues. Germline V CDR1 and CDR2: SEHNR, FQNEAQ (reference sequence).

This clonotype showed up just a few times. This chain links TRBV6-5 with TRBJ1-3, with D maybe TRBD1 (5 bases). V was pared by 8 bases and J by 2 bases, with 19 bases between. Germline CDR1 MNHEY, CDR2 SVGAGI. The CDR3 consists of 16 residues. CDR3: CASATGPSETGNTIYF. In nucleotides, the CDR3 is TGTGCCAGCGCTACAGGACCGTCAGAAACTGGAAACACCATATATTTT.

The chain has TRBV19 and TRBJ2-1, with unresolved D. Trimming took 1 base from V and 10 from J, leaving 5 bases between them. CDR1 is LNHDA and CDR2 is SQIVND in the germline V gene (reference sequence). This CDR3 has 11 amino acids. In DNA, the CDR3 is TGTGCCAGTAGTATAGGGGCCGAGCAGTTCTTC. Its translation is CASSIGAEQFF.

This clonotype was counted between two and nine times. The V gene is TRBV20-1, the J gene TRBJ1-1; TRBD1 matches 12 bases. V trimming: 6 bases; J trimming: 0 bases; junction bases outside the gene matches: 5. CDR3 length equals 15 residues. Germline loops: CDR1 DFQATT, CDR2 SNEGSKA (reference sequence). This CDR3 is CSAWDRGRMNTEAFF. The CDR3 nucleotides read TGCAGTGCGTGGGACAGGGGGCGAATGAACACTGAAGCTTTCTTT.

The chain employs TRBV11-2 and TRBJ2-1, with 9 nucleotides matching TRBD2. CDR3 length: 18 residues. V trimming: 1 base; J trimming: 8 bases; junction bases outside the gene matches: 15. From germline, CDR1 is SGHAT and CDR2 FQNNGV. Here the CDR3 DNA reads TGTGCCAGCAGCTTAGCTGGCGTTGTGGGACTAGCTCAACATGAGCAGTTCTTC. Its protein is CASSLAGVVGLAQHEQFF. The whole variable domain, remainder taken from reference TRBV11-2 and TRBJ2-1, is EAGVAQSPRYKIIEKRQSVAFWCNPISGHATLYWYQQILGQGPKLLIQFQNNGVVDDSQLPKDRFSAERLKGVDSTLKIQPAKLEDSAVYLCASSLAGVVGLAQHEQFFGPGTRLTVL.

This clonotype showed up just once. Relative to the germline gene, one junction end is altered; a read error may explain this. The V gene is TRBV4-1, the J gene TRBJ1-4; D gene unclear. The germline CDR1 and CDR2 sequences are MGHRA and YSYEKL. The CDR3 is 14 residues long. The CDR3 is CASSHFRQDEKLFF. The CDR3 DNA follows: TGCGCCAGCAGCCATTTTAGGCAGGATGAGAAACTGTTTTTT.

This clonotype came up many times. The chain couples TRBV20-1 to TRBJ2-7; D is perhaps TRBD1 (6 bases). The V and J ends lost 0 bases and 3 bases respectively, with 9 bases between them. There are 13 residues in the CDR3. Germline V gives CDR1 DFQATT, CDR2 SNEGSKA (reference sequence). CDR3 residues: CSAREDRIYEQYF. The CDR3 nucleotides read TGCAGTGCTAGAGAAGACAGGATCTACGAGCAGTACTTC.